Shown below are 30 T cell receptor beta chains from a single sample sequenced in a study of T cell responses to AZD1222 COVID-19 vaccine. Profiled with immunoSEQ multiplex PCR; TCRdb holds only in-frame clones, not every one. The sample holds about 130,000 clones, 90% to 95% seen once. This specimen was peripheral blood, taken on day 0 of AZD1222 vaccination. The receptors originated from an adult in good health.

V is TRBV29-1 and J is TRBJ1-5; TRBD1 is a possible D gene (5 bases). In germline, CDR1 is SQVTM, CDR2 ANQGSEA. This CDR3 region has 13 residues. The V end was cut by 2 bases, the J end by 9 bases, with 14 bases between. Here the CDR3 reads CSVELDIGGPQHF. CDR3 in DNA: TGCAGCGTTGAATTGGACATAGGCGGGCCCCAGCATTTT.

This clone was seen a handful of times. The rearrangement links TRBV6-5 to TRBJ2-7; no definite D call. CDR1 MNHEY and CDR2 SVGAGI come from the germline V gene. The V and J ends lost 8 bases and 6 bases respectively, with 20 bases between them. There are 14 residues in the CDR3. The DNA for the CDR3 is TGTGCCAGCGGACGACTTGAACCCCCACGCGAGCAGTACTTC. Encoded protein: CASGRLEPPREQYF.

This chain links TRBV28 with TRBJ2-7; weak D call: TRBD1 (6 bases). Germline loops: CDR1 MDHEN, CDR2 SYDVKM. The CDR3 extends over 17 amino acids. The V and J ends lost 4 bases and 6 bases respectively, with 25 bases between them. CDR3 bases: TGTGCCAGCAGTTCCTACGTCCAAGACAGGCATGGGGGCGAGCAGTACTTC. The encoded protein is CASSSYVQDRHGGEQYF. Variable domain in full (rest from reference TRBV28 and TRBJ2-7): DVKVTQSSRYLVKRTGEKVFLECVQDMDHENMFWYRQDPGLGLRLIYFSYDVKMKEKGDIPEGYSVSREKKERFSLILESASTNQTSMYLCASSSYVQDRHGGEQYFGPGTRLTVT.

This clone showed up just once. This chain uses TRBV7-2 with TRBJ1-1; 7 nucleotides line up with TRBD1. Germline assignment: CDR1 SGHTA and CDR2 FQGNSA. V was pared by 4 bases and J by 1 base, with 3 bases of the junction left unmatched. There are 14 residues in the CDR3. The CDR3 region is CASSSGTANTEAFF. In DNA, the CDR3 is TGTGCCAGCAGCTCGGGGACAGCGAACACTGAAGCTTTCTTT.

This clone was detected once. The V call is TRBV5-1, the J call TRBJ2-5; 8 positions agree with TRBD2. This CDR3 contains 16 residues. V lost 0 bases and J lost 5; bases outside the gene matches: 9. Germline V lookup: CDR1 SGHRS, CDR2 YFSETQ. The CDR3 loop reads CASSLGPAGVLETQYF. CDR3 DNA sequence: TGCGCCAGCAGCTTGGGACCAGCGGGAGTATTGGAGACCCAGTACTTC.

V usage is TRBV7-8 and J usage is TRBJ1-4, with TRBD1 as a possible D gene (5 bases). Trimming stripped 1 base from V and 7 bases from J, with 16 bases between. The CDR3 contains 16 residues. Looked up from germline, CDR1 is SGHVS and CDR2 is FQNEAQ. CDR3 DNA sequence: TGTGCCAGCAGCTTAGTGGGGGGTCGGGTAGGTGAAAAACTGTTTTTT. Translated: CASSLVGGRVGEKLFF.

The rearrangement joins TRBV6-5 to TRBJ2-1, with TRBD1 matching over 7 bases. Trimming cost V 6 bases and J 5 bases; bases outside gene matches: 1. CDR3 length equals 12 residues. Germline CDR1 MNHEY, CDR2 SVGAGI. The CDR3 sequence is CASSGTDNEQFF. The CDR3 nucleotides read TGTGCCAGCAGCGGGACAGACAATGAGCAGTTCTTC.

V usage is TRBV12-3 or TRBV12-4 and J usage is TRBJ2-3; unclear D gene. CDR3 size: 13 residues. V lost 2 bases and J lost 3, with 6 bases in between. CDR3 region: CASSLLETDTQYF. Written as DNA, the CDR3 is TGTGCCAGCAGTTTACTAGAAACAGATACGCAGTATTTT.

The chain recombines TRBV5-6 with TRBJ2-1; no clear D. Per germline, CDR1 SGHDT and CDR2 YYEEEE. With 0 bases removed from V and 0 bases from J, the gap between germline ends came to 10 bases. The CDR3 loop spans 16 amino acids. As DNA, the CDR3 is TGTGCCAGCAGCTTGGAGGGCGCTAGCTCCTACAATGAGCAGTTCTTC. This encodes CASSLEGASSYNEQFF. The full variable domain, completed using reference TRBV5-6 and TRBJ2-1, is DAGVTQSPTHLIKTRGQQVTLRCSPKSGHDTVSWYQQALGQGPQFIFQYYEEEERQRGNFPDRFSGHQFPNYSSELNVNALLLGDSALYLCASSLEGASSYNEQFFGPGTRLTVL.

Concerning this clone: The same CDR3 arises from other DNA sequences in this sample as well. The gene calls are TRBV6-2 or TRBV6-3 and TRBJ1-1, with D possibly TRBD1 on 6 matching bases. The CDR3 is 14 residues long. Germline values: CDR1 MNHEY, CDR2 SVGEGT. Trimming removed 2 bases from V and 0 bases from J, with 7 bases in between. CDR3 DNA sequence: TGTGCCAGCAGTTACGGGGGCCTGAACACTGAAGCTTTCTTT. This translates into CASSYGGLNTEAFF.

The chain joins TRBV6-2 or TRBV6-3 to TRBJ2-1; perhaps TRBD2 as D (5 bases). CDR1 is MNHEY, CDR2 SVGEGT, per germline. The CDR3 has 15 residues. V was pared by 5 bases and J by 0 bases, with 11 bases between. The CDR3 loop reads CASSGRSSSYNEQFF. The CDR3 region has the DNA TGTGCCAGCAGTGGGAGATCGAGCTCCTACAATGAGCAGTTCTTC.

This chain uses TRBV28 with TRBJ1-2, with 8 bases aligning to TRBD1. Per the germline V gene, CDR1 is MDHEN and CDR2 is SYDVKM. The V segment lost 6 bases and the J segment 4 bases; nucleotides outside the gene matches: 10. This CDR3 comprises 15 residues. CDR3: CASSLGTGIRYGYTF. The CDR3 DNA sequence: TGTGCCAGCAGCCTCGGGACAGGCATTCGCTATGGCTACACCTTC.

V usage is TRBV27 and J usage is TRBJ1-1; 8 nucleotides align to TRBD1. The V segment lost 3 bases and the J segment 4 bases; nucleotides outside the gene matches: 4. The CDR3 totals 14 residues. From germline, CDR1 is MNHEY and CDR2 SMNVEV (reference sequence). The CDR3 DNA sequence: TGTGCCAGCAGTTTGCAGGGGGCGGGCACTGAAGCTTTCTTT. It yields the protein CASSLQGAGTEAFF.

This chain connects TRBV9 to TRBJ1-6, with D unclear. V was trimmed by 4 bases and J by 4 bases, leaving 12 bases between them. Looked up from germline, CDR1 is SGDLS and CDR2 is YYNGEE. The CDR3 has 15 residues. DNA of the CDR3: TGTGCCAGCAGCCGTGATGGGCAATATAATTCACCCCTCCACTTT. Translation gives CASSRDGQYNSPLHF. Drawing the rest from reference TRBV9 and TRBJ1-6, the complete variable domain is DSGVTQTPKHLITATGQRVTLRCSPRSGDLSVYWYQQSLDQGLQFLIQYYNGEERAKGNILERFSAQQFPDLHSELNLSSLELGDSALYFCASSRDGQYNSPLHFGNGTRLTVT.

This clone was counted a single time. Relative to the germline gene, one junction end is altered; a read error may explain this. V and J are TRBV7-7 and TRBJ1-5; no reliable D call. The CDR3 contains 15 residues. Germline V gene data show CDR1 as SSHAT and CDR2 as FNYEAQ (reference sequence). Here the CDR3 DNA reads TGTGCTAGCAGCTTACTTCACTATAGCAATCAGCCCCAGCATTTT. Its protein is CASSLLHYSNQPQHF.

A single count supports this clone. This chain connects TRBV3-1 (or the pseudogene TRBV3-2) to TRBJ2-1; possible D gene TRBD2, 6 bases. Germline CDR1 reads LGHDT; CDR2 reads YNNKEL (reference sequence). Trimming pared 4 bases from V and 10 bases from J, leaving 8 bases between. The CDR3 totals 11 residues. CDR3 bases: TGTGCCAGCAGCCTTACTAGCGAGCAGTTCTTC. Its protein product is CASSLTSEQFF.

This clone was detected once. V usage is TRBV5-4 and J usage is TRBJ1-5, with D possibly matching TRBD1 (5 bases). CDR1 SGHNT and CDR2 YYREEE come from the germline V gene (reference sequence). Trimming pared 4 bases from V and 6 bases from J, leaving 29 bases between. This CDR3 is 19 amino acids long. Written as DNA, the CDR3 is TGTGCCAGCAGCAATTGGGGTGGCGACCGGGGCTGGAAGAGTCAGCCCCAGCATTTT. Residues: CASSNWGGDRGWKSQPQHF.

This clone showed up just a few times. This chain joins TRBV10-3 and TRBJ1-5; the D gene is possibly TRBD1 (6 bases). This CDR3 region has 15 residues. CDR1 and CDR2 from the germline V gene are ENHRY and SYGVKD. V was shortened by 5 bases and J by 11 bases, with 22 bases between the two germline ends. This CDR3 reads CAISSRDTRNQAQHF. The CDR3 DNA sequence: TGTGCCATCAGTAGCCGGGACACGAGGAATCAAGCCCAGCATTTT.

The chain joins TRBV11-3 to TRBJ2-3; the D is unclear. This CDR3 is built from 12 residues. Trimming shortened V by 6 bases and J by 8 bases, and 12 bases separated the two germline ends. Looked up from germline, CDR1 is SGHNT and CDR2 is YENEEA. The CDR3 protein is CASSGVGFTQYF. CDR3 nucleotides: TGTGCCAGCAGTGGGGTGGGTTTTACGCAGTATTTT.

Only one count was recorded for this clone. This chain uses TRBV30 with TRBJ2-7; TRBD1 is a possible D gene (5 bases). V lost 0 bases, J lost 3 bases, and 9 bases lay in between. There are 13 residues in the CDR3. Germline assignment: CDR1 GTSNPN and CDR2 SVGIG (reference sequence). CDR3 nucleotide sequence: TGTGCCTGGAGTGTGACAGTGAGCTACGAGCAGTACTTC. This sequence encodes CAWSVTVSYEQYF. Combining the CDR3 with reference TRBV30 and TRBJ2-7 gives the whole variable domain SQTIHQWPATLVQPVGSPLSLECTVEGTSNPNLYWYRQAAGRGLQLLFYSVGIGQISSEVPQNLSASRPQDRQFILSSKKLLLSDSGFYLCAWSVTVSYEQYFGPGTRLTVT.

This sequence joins TRBV18 and TRBJ2-7; D not resolved. The CDR3 loop spans 12 amino acids. V was pared by 0 bases and J by 2 bases, with 2 bases between. Germline V CDR1 and CDR2: KGHSH, LQKENI. CDR3 DNA: TGTGCCAGCTCACCACCGACCTACGAGCAGTACTTC. Its translation: CASSPPTYEQYF. The full variable domain, rest sourced from reference TRBV18 and TRBJ2-7, is NAGVMQNPRHLVRRRGQEARLRCSPMKGHSHVYWYRQLPEEGLKFMVYLQKENIIDESGMPKERFSAEFPKEGPSILRIQQVVRGDSAAYFCASSPPTYEQYFGPGTRLTVT.

The gene calls are TRBV28 and TRBJ2-3, with 10 positions matching TRBD1. The CDR3 has 15 residues. Trimming removed 6 bases from V and 3 bases from J; junction bases left unmatched: 6. CDR1 and CDR2 from the germline V gene are MDHEN and SYDVKM. CDR3 loop: CASSPPGQGTDTQYF. The CDR3 nucleotides are TGTGCCAGCAGCCCTCCGGGACAGGGGACAGATACGCAGTATTTT.

The J gene is TRBJ2-7, the V gene TRBV2; TRBD1 matches at 10 bases. CDR3 length: 14 residues. Looked up from germline, CDR1 is SNHLY and CDR2 is FYNNEI. With 6 bases clipped from V and 2 bases from J, the junction kept 4 bases outside the gene matches. The DNA of the CDR3 is TGTGCCAGCAGCTCCGGGACAGGGGCCTACGAGCAGTACTTC. Amino acids: CASSSGTGAYEQYF. Drawing the rest from reference TRBV2 and TRBJ2-7, the complete variable domain is EPEVTQTPSHQVTQMGQEVILRCVPISNHLYFYWYRQILGQKVEFLVSFYNNEISEKSEIFDDQFSVERPDGSNFTLKIRSTKLEDSAMYFCASSSGTGAYEQYFGPGTRLTVT.

This chain uses TRBV3-1 (or the pseudogene TRBV3-2) with TRBJ2-4; 12 bases align to TRBD2. The CDR3 spans 14 residues. J was trimmed by 7 bases and V by 4 bases; bases with no gene match: 2. Germline V gene lookup returns CDR1 LGHDT and CDR2 YNNKEL (reference sequence). Here the CDR3 reads CASSRTSGDNIQYF. CDR3 coding DNA: TGTGCCAGCAGCCGGACTAGCGGGGATAACATTCAGTACTTC.

The J gene is TRBJ1-2, the V gene TRBV7-2; a weak D match, TRBD1 (6 bases). The CDR3 covers 16 residues. V lost 0 bases, J lost 8 bases, and 19 bases lay in between. The germline V gene has CDR1 SGHTA and CDR2 FQGNSA. This CDR3 is CASSLAGGHRRLGYTF. The CDR3 DNA reads as TGTGCCAGCAGCTTAGCGGGGGGACACCGTAGATTGGGCTACACCTTC. The whole variable domain, filled in from reference TRBV7-2 and TRBJ1-2, reads GAGVSQSPSNKVTEKGKDVELRCDPISGHTALYWYRQSLGQGLEFLIYFQGNSAPDKSGLPSDRFSAERTGGSVSTLTIQRTQQEDSAVYLCASSLAGGHRRLGYTFGSGTRLTVV.

The rearrangement uses TRBV4-1 and TRBJ2-7, with unresolved D. Trimming cost V 0 bases and J 6 bases, with 12 bases left between them. There are 14 residues in the CDR3. Germline V CDR1 and CDR2: MGHRA, YSYEKL. As DNA, the CDR3 is TGCGCCAGCAGCCAAGACCGGGTACCAAGCGAGCAGTACTTC. Amino acids: CASSQDRVPSEQYF.

The chain has TRBV7-3 and TRBJ1-1; possible D gene TRBD1, 6 bases. The ends were cut back, 5 bases at V and 4 bases at J, with 20 bases in the middle. This CDR3 has 16 amino acids. In germline, CDR1 is SGHTA, CDR2 FQGTGA. CDR3 region: CASSATGGALATEAFF. Here the CDR3 DNA reads TGTGCCAGCAGCGCCACCGGGGGCGCTTTGGCCACTGAAGCTTTCTTT.

This CDR3 is CASSQDGPGSSSGANVLTF. CDR3 bases: TGCGCCAGCAGCCAAGATGGGCCGGGGTCGTCTTCTGGGGCCAACGTCCTGACTTTC. This sequence joins TRBV4-3 and TRBJ2-6, with D maybe TRBD2 (5 bases). Trimming removed 0 bases at V and 1 base at J, with 16 bases between. This CDR3 has 19 residues. CDR1 and CDR2 (germline): LGHNA, YSLEER.

The chain recombines TRBV4-3 with TRBJ1-4; TRBD1 matches at 7 bases. The CDR3 totals 18 residues. The trim removed 0 bases at V and 0 bases at J, leaving 7 bases unmatched. Germline V gene data show CDR1 as LGHNA and CDR2 as YSLEER. CDR3 region: CASSQDKRGLSTNEKLFF. The CDR3 nucleotides are TGCGCCAGCAGCCAAGATAAAAGGGGGCTGTCAACTAATGAAAAACTGTTTTTT.

As regards this clone: The junction shows a germline mismatch at one end, possibly a read error. This rearrangement joins TRBV5-4 to TRBJ1-2; D not certain. The CDR3 runs 12 residues. In germline, CDR1 is SGHNT, CDR2 YYREEE (reference sequence). The CDR3 bases are TGTGCCAGCAGTTTGGCTTTCTATGGCTACACCTTC. It translates to CASSLAFYGYTF.